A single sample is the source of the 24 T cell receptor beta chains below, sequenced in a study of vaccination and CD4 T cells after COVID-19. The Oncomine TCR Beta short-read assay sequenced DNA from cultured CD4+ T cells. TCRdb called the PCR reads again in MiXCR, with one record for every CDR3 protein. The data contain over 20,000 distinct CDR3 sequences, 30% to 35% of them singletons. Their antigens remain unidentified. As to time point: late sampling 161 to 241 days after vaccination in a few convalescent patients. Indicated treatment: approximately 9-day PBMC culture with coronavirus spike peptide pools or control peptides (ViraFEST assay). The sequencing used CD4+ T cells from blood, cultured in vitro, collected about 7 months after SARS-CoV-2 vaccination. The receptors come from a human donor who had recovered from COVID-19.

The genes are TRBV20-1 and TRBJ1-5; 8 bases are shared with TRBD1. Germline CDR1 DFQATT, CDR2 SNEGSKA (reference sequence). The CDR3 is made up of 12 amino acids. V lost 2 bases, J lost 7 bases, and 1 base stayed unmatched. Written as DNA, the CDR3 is TGCAGTGCTAGAACAGGGGGACAGCCCCAGCATTTT. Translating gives CSARTGGQPQHF.

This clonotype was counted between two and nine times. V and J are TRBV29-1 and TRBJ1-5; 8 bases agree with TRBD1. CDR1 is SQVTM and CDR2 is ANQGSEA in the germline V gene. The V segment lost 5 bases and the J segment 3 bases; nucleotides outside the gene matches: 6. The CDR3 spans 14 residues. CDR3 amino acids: CSVTTGGNNQPQHF. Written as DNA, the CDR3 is TGCAGCGTTACCACAGGGGGGAACAATCAGCCCCAGCATTTT.

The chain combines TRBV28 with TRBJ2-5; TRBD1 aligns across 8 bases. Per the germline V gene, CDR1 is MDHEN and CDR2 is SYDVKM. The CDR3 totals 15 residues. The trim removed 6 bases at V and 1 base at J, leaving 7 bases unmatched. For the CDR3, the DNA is TGTGCCAGCAGCTCAGACAGGGGCTCCCAAGAGACCCAGTACTTC. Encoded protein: CASSSDRGSQETQYF.

The CDR3 protein is CSARDLGTRMRNEAFF. CDR3 nucleotides: TGCAGTGCTAGAGATCTAGGGACACGGATGCGAAATGAAGCTTTCTTT. This chain joins TRBV20-1 and TRBJ1-1; perhaps TRBD1 as D (6 bases). The CDR3 contains 16 residues. Trimming left V 0 bases short and J 7 bases short, with 21 bases between. The germline CDR1 and CDR2 sequences are DFQATT and SNEGSKA (reference sequence).

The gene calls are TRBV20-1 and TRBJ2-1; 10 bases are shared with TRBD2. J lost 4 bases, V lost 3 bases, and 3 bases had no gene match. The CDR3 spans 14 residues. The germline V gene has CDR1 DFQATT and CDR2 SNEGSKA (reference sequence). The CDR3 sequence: CSASSSGGYNEQFF. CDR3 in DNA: TGCAGTGCTAGTTCTAGCGGGGGATACAATGAGCAGTTCTTC.

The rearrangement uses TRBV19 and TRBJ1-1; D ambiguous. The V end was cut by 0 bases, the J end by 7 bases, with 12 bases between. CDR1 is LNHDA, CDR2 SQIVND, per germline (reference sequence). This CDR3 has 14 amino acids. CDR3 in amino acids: CASSIEWAAREAFF. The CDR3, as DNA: TGTGCCAGTAGTATAGAATGGGCAGCACGTGAAGCTTTCTTT.

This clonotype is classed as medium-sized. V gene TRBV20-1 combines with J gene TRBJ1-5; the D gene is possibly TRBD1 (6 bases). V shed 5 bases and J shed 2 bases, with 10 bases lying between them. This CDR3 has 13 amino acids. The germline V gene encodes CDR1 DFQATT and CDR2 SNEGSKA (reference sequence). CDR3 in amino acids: CSALRTGNQPQHF. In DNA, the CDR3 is TGCAGTGCTCTTCGGACAGGCAATCAGCCCCAGCATTTT.

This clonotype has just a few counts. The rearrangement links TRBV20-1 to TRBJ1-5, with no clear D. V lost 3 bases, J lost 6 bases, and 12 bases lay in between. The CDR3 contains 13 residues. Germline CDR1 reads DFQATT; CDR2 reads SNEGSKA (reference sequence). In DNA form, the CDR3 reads TGCAGTGCTAGGGACCCATCCGTTCAGCCCCAGCATTTT. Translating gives CSARDPSVQPQHF.

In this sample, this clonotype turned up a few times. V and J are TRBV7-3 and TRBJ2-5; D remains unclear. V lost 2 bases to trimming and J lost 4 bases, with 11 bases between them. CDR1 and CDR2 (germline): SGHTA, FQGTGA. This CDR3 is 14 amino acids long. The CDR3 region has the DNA TGTGCCAGCAGCTTAGGTCGGGCCTCAGAGACCCAGTACTTC. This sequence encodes CASSLGRASETQYF.

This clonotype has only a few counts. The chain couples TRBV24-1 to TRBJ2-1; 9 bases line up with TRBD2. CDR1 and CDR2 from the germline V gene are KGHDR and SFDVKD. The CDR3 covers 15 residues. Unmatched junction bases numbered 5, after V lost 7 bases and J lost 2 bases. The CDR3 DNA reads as TGTGCCACCAGAAGGTCTAGCGGGGCCTACAATGAGCAGTTCTTC. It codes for CATRRSSGAYNEQFF.

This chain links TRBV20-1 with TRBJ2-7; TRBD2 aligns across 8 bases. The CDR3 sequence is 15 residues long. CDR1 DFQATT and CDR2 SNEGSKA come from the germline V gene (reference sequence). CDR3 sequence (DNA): TGCAGCCGCTCGGCTAGCGGGTATGGAACCTACGAGCAGTACTTC. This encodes CSRSASGYGTYEQYF.

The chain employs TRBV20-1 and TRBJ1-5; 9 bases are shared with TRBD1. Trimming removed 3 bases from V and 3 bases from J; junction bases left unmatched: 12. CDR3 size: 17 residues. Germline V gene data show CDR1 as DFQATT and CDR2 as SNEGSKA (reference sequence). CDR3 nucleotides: TGCAGTGCTAGTAAAGGGGCGACAGGGGGTGCCAATCAGCCCCAGCATTTT. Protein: CSASKGATGGANQPQHF.

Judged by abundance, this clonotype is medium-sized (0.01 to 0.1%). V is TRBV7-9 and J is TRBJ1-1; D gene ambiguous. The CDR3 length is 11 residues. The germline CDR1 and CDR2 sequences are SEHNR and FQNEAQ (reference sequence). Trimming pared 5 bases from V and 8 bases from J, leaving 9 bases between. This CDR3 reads CASSPNREAFF. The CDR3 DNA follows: TGTGCCAGCAGCCCCAATAGGGAAGCTTTCTTT.

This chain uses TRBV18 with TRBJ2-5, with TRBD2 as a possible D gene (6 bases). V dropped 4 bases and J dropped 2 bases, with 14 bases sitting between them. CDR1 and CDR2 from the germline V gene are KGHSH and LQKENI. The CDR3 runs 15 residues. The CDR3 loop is CASSLFVAVQETQYF. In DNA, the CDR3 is TGTGCCAGCTCACTTTTCGTAGCGGTACAAGAGACCCAGTACTTC.

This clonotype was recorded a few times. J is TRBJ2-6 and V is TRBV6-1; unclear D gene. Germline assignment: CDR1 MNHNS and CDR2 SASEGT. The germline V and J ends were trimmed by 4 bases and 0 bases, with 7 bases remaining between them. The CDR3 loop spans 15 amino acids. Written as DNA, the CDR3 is TGTGCCAGCAGTGCCCGGCCCTCTGGGGCCAACGTCCTGACTTTC. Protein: CASSARPSGANVLTF.

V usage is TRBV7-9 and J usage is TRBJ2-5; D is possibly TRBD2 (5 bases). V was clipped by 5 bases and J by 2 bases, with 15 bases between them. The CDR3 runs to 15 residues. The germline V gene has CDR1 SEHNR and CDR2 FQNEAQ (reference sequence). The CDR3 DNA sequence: TGTGCCAGCAGCCCACGTATATGGGAGCAAGAGACCCAGTACTTC. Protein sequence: CASSPRIWEQETQYF.

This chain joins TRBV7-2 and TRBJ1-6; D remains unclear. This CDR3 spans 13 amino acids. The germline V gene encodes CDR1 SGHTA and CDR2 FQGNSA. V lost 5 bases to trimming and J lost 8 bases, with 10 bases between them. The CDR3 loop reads CASSVNSDSPLHF. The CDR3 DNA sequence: TGTGCCAGCAGCGTCAATTCAGATTCACCCCTCCACTTT.

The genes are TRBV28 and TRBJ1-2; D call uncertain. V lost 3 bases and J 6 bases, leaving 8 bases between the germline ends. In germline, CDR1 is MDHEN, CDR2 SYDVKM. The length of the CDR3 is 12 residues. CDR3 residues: CASSFGEHGYTF. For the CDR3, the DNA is TGTGCCAGCAGTTTTGGAGAGCATGGCTACACCTTC.

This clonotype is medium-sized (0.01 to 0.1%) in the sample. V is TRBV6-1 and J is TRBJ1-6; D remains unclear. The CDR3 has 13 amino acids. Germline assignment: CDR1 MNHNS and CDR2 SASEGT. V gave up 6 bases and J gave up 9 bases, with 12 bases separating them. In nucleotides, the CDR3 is TGTGCCAGCAGGCCCCGGGGTGGTTCACCCCTCCACTTT. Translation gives CASRPRGGSPLHF.

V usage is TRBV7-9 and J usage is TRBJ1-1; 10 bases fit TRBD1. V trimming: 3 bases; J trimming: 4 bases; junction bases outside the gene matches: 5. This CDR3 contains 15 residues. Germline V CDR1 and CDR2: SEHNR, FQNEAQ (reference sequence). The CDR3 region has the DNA TGTGCCAGCAGCTTGGGACAGGGGAGGGCCACTGAAGCTTTCTTT. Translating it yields CASSLGQGRATEAFF.

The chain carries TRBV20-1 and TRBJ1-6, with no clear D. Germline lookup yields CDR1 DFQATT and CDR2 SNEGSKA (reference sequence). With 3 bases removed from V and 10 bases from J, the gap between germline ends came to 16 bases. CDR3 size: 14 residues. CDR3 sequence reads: CSASYGVPRSPLHF. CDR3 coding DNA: TGCAGTGCTAGCTACGGGGTTCCACGGTCACCCCTCCACTTT.

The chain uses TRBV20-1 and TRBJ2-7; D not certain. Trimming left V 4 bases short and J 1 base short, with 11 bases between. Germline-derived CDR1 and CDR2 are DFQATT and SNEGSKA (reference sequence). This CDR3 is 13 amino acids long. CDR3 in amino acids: CSAINPRSYEQYF. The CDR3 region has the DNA TGCAGTGCTATCAACCCACGGTCCTACGAGCAGTACTTC.

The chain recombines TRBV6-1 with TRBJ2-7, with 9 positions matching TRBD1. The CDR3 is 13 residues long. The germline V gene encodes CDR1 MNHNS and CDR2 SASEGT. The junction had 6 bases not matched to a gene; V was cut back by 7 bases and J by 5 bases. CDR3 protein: CASTRGQGNEQYF. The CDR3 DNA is TGTGCCAGCACCCGTGGACAGGGGAACGAGCAGTACTTC.

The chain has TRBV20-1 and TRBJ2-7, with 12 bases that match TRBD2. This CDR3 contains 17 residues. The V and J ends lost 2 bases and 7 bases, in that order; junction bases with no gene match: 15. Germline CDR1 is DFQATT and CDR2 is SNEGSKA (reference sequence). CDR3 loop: CSARRILAGGPGGEQYF. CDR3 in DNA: TGCAGTGCTAGACGCATTCTAGCGGGAGGGCCGGGTGGGGAGCAGTACTTC.